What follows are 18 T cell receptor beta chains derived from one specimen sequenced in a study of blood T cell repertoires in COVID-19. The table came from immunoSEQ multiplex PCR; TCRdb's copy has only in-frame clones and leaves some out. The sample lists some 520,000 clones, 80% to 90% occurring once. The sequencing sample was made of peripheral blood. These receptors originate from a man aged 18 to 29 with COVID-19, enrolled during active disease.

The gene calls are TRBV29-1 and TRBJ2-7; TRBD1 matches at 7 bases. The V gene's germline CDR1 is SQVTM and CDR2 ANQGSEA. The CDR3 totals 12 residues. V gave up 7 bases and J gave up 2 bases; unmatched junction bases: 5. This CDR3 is CSAEGQTYEQYF. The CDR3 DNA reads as TGCAGCGCTGAGGGACAGACCTACGAGCAGTACTTC.

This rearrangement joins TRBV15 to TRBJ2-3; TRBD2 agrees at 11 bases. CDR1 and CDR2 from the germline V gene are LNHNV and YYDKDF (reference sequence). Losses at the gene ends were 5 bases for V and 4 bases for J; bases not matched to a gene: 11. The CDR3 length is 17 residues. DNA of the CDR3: TGTGCCACCAGCGGACCTACTAGCGGGAGAGGGGCAGATACGCAGTATTTT. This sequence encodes CATSGPTSGRGADTQYF.

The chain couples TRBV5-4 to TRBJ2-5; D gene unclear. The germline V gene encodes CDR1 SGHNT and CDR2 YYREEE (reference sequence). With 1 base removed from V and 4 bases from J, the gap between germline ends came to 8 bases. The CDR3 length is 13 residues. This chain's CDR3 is CASSLSFLETQYF. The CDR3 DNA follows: TGTGCCAGCAGCTTGTCCTTCTTAGAGACCCAGTACTTC.

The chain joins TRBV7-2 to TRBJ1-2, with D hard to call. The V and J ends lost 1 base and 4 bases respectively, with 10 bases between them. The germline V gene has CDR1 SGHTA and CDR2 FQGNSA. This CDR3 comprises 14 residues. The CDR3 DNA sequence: TGTGCCAGCAGCTTAGAACCGGTTGGCTATGGCTACACCTTC. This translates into CASSLEPVGYGYTF.

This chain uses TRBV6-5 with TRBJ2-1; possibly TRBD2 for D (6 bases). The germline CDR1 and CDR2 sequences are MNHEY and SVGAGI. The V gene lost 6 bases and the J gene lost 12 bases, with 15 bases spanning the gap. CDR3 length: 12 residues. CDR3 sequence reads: CASRPPMGGQFF. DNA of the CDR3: TGTGCCAGCAGACCCCCCATGGGAGGGCAGTTCTTC.

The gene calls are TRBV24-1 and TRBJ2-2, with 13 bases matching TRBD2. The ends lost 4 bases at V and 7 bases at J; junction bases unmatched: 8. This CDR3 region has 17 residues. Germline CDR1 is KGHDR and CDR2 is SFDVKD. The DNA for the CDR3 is TGTGCCACCAGTGAGGATACTAGCGGGGGGGCCAACGGGGAGCTGTTTTTT. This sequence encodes CATSEDTSGGANGELFF.

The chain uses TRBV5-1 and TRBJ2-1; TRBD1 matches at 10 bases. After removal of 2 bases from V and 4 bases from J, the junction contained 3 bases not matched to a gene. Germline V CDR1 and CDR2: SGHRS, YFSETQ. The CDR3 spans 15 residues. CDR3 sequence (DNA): TGCGCCAGCAGCTTCGGGACAGGGGTTTACAATGAGCAGTTCTTC. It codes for CASSFGTGVYNEQFF.

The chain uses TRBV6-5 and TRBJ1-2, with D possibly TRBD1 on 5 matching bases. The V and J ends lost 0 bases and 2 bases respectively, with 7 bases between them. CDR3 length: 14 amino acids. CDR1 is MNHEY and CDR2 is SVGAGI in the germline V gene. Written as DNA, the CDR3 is TGTGCCAGCAGTTACTCTCAGGGAAACTATGGCTACACCTTC. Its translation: CASSYSQGNYGYTF.

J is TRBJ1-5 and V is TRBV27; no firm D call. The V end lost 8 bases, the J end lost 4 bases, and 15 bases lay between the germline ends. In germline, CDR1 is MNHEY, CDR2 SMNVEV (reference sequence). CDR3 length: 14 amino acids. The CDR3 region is CASSSASGNQPQHF. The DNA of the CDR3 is TGTGCCAGCTCTTCGGCTTCGGGGAATCAGCCCCAGCATTTT.

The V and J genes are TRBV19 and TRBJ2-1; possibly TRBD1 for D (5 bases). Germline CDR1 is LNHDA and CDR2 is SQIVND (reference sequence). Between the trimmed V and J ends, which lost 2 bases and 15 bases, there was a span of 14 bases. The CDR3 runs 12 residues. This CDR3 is CASSILGALLFF. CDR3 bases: TGTGCCAGTAGTATACTAGGGGCGCTTCTGTTCTTC.

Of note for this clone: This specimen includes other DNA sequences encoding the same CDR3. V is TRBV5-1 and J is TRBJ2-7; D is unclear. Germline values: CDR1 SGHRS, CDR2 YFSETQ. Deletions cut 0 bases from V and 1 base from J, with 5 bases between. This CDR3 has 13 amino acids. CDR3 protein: CASSLGQSYEQYF. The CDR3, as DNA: TGCGCCAGCAGCTTGGGGCAGTCCTACGAGCAGTACTTC.

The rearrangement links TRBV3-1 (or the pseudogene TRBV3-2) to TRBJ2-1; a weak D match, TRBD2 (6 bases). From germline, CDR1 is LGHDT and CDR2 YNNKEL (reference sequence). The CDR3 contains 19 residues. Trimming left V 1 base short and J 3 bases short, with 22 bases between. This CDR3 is CASSQAGGAGTFVYNEQFF. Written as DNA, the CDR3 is TGTGCCAGCAGCCAAGCAGGTGGCGCCGGGACTTTCGTCTACAATGAGCAGTTCTTC.

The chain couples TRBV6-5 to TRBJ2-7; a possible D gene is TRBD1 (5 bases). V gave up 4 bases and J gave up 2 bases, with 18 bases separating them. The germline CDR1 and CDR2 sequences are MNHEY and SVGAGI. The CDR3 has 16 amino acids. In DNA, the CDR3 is TGTGCCAGCAGTTCCCCAGGTAGGGGCGTTACCTACGAGCAGTACTTC. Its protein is CASSSPGRGVTYEQYF.

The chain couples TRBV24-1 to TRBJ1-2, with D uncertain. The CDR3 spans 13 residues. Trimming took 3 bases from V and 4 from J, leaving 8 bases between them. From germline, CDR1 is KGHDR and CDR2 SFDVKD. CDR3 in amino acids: CATSDERGYGYTF. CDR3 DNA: TGTGCCACCAGTGATGAGCGGGGCTATGGCTACACCTTC.

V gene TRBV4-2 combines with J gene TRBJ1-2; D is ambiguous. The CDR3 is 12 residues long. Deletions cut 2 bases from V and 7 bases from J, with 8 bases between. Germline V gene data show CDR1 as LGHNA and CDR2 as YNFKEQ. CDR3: CASSQSESGYTF. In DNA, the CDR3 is TGTGCCAGCAGCCAATCTGAGTCTGGCTACACCTTC.

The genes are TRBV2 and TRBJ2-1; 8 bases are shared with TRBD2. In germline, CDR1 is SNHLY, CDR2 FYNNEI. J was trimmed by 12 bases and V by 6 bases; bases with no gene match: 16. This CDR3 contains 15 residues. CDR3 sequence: CASRQLAGGTFGQFF. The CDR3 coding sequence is TGTGCCAGCAGACAGCTAGCGGGTGGCACATTTGGGCAGTTCTTC.

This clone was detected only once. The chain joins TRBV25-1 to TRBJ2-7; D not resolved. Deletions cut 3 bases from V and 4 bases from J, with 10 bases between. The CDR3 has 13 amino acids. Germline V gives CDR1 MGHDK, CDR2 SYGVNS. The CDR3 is CASSDRRRYEQYF. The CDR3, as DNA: TGTGCCAGCAGTGACCGTCGCAGATACGAGCAGTACTTC.

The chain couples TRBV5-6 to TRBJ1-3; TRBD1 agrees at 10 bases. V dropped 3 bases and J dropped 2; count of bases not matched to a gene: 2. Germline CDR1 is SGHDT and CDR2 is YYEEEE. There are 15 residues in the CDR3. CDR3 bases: TGTGCCAGCAGCTACGGACAGGGGGCTGGAAACACCATATATTTT. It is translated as CASSYGQGAGNTIYF.